These T cell receptor beta chains were read from a single sample in a study of T-cell memory formation after mild COVID-19. One entry per CDR3 protein results from TCRdb running MiXCR on the 5' RACE reads. The sample gives 500,000 to 650,000 distinct CDR3 sequences, about 22% of which show up once; around 9.2% is in the top ten. Material: PBMCs or a T cell subset sorted from them (not recorded which). All receptors come from an adult woman who had mild COVID-19 (a few samples of this study predate the infection). Cell type and time point are not known. CDR3s include the opening cysteine and the closing phenylalanine or tryptophan. Each record gives: J gene, V gene, D gene, clone size, CDR3 protein, CDR3 DNA. D genes are given only for firm matches. The size of a clone is reported for some rows only, either as once, few or many, or as a class for expanded clones.

j_call: TRBJ2-7
v_call: TRBV6-5
d_call: -
clone_size: -
cdr3_aa: CASSRSLTGEQYF
cdr3_nt: TGTGCCAGCAGTAGGAGCCTGACAGGCGAGCAGTACTTC

j_call: TRBJ2-6
v_call: TRBV11-2
d_call: TRBD2
clone_size: few
cdr3_aa: CASSPTLAGGAGANVLTF
cdr3_nt: TGTGCCAGCAGCCCAACACTAGCGGGGGGTGCCGGAGCCAACGTCCTGACTTTC

j_call: TRBJ1-2
v_call: TRBV12-3/TRBV12-4
d_call: -
clone_size: few
cdr3_aa: CASSPGRGGYTF
cdr3_nt: TGTGCCAGCAGCCCAGGAAGGGGTGGCTACACCTTC

j_call: TRBJ1-1
v_call: TRBV4-1
d_call: -
clone_size: few
cdr3_aa: CASSQDLGLRRTEAFF
cdr3_nt: TGCGCCAGCAGCCAAGATCTAGGACTCCGGAGAACTGAAGCTTTCTTT

j_call: TRBJ1-2
v_call: TRBV4-1
d_call: TRBD1
clone_size: few
cdr3_aa: CASSQATGPGYTF
cdr3_nt: TGCGCCAGCAGCCAAGCGACAGGGCCTGGCTACACCTTC

j_call: TRBJ2-7
v_call: TRBV7-2
d_call: -
clone_size: -
cdr3_aa: CASSFQDYEQYF
cdr3_nt: TGTGCCAGCAGCTTCCAGGACTACGAGCAGTACTTC

j_call: TRBJ2-1
v_call: TRBV4-3
d_call: TRBD1
clone_size: -
cdr3_aa: CASSQDTGVRGEQFF
cdr3_nt: TGCGCCAGCAGCCAAGATACAGGGGTGAGGGGTGAGCAGTTCTTC

j_call: TRBJ2-2
v_call: TRBV4-1
d_call: -
clone_size: few
cdr3_aa: CASSQELEELNTGELFF
cdr3_nt: TGCGCCAGCAGCCAAGAGCTGGAGGAGTTAAACACCGGGGAGCTGTTTTTT

j_call: TRBJ2-1
v_call: TRBV7-9
d_call: TRBD2
clone_size: few
cdr3_aa: CASSLAGASGRAGGNEQFF
cdr3_nt: TGTGCCAGCAGCTTAGCGGGTGCTAGCGGGAGGGCCGGAGGGAATGAGCAGTTCTTC

j_call: TRBJ2-1
v_call: TRBV6-1
d_call: -
clone_size: -
cdr3_aa: CASSEATGSYNEQFF
cdr3_nt: TGTGCCAGCAGTGAAGCGACAGGTTCCTACAATGAGCAGTTCTTC

j_call: TRBJ1-2
v_call: TRBV12-3/TRBV12-4
d_call: -
clone_size: -
cdr3_aa: CASRSGLTPGYTF
cdr3_nt: TGTGCCAGCAGAAGCGGACTTACTCCTGGCTACACCTTC

j_call: TRBJ1-1
v_call: TRBV11-2
d_call: -
clone_size: many
cdr3_aa: CASSLQQGNTEAFF
cdr3_nt: TGTGCCAGCAGCTTACAACAGGGGAACACTGAAGCTTTCTTT

j_call: TRBJ1-2
v_call: TRBV20-1
d_call: -
clone_size: -
cdr3_aa: CSASPPDSWYNYGYTF
cdr3_nt: TGCAGTGCTAGCCCTCCCGACAGTTGGTATAACTATGGCTACACCTTC

j_call: TRBJ2-7
v_call: TRBV9
d_call: -
clone_size: -
cdr3_aa: CASSVGGRDEQYF
cdr3_nt: TGTGCCAGCAGCGTAGGAGGGCGCGACGAGCAGTACTTC

j_call: TRBJ2-5
v_call: TRBV6-2/TRBV6-3
d_call: -
clone_size: few
cdr3_aa: CASSLVALQETQYF
cdr3_nt: TGTGCCAGCAGCCTGGTAGCCCTCCAAGAGACCCAGTACTTC

j_call: TRBJ1-5
v_call: TRBV7-9
d_call: TRBD1
clone_size: -
cdr3_aa: CASSPGQAGRQPQHF
cdr3_nt: TGTGCCAGCAGCCCGGGACAGGCAGGACGGCAGCCCCAGCATTTT

j_call: TRBJ1-1
v_call: TRBV6-5
d_call: -
clone_size: few
cdr3_aa: CATARGSEAFF
cdr3_nt: TGTGCCACCGCAAGAGGATCCGAAGCTTTCTTT

j_call: TRBJ1-1
v_call: TRBV5-5
d_call: TRBD1
clone_size: few
cdr3_aa: CASSLSGTGVTEAFF
cdr3_nt: TGTGCCAGCAGCTTATCCGGGACAGGGGTTACTGAAGCTTTCTTT

j_call: TRBJ1-3
v_call: TRBV15
d_call: -
clone_size: -
cdr3_aa: CATSRAGSGNTIYF
cdr3_nt: TGTGCCACCAGCAGAGCAGGGTCTGGAAACACCATATATTTT

j_call: TRBJ2-1
v_call: TRBV29-1
d_call: -
clone_size: -
cdr3_aa: CSVDSGTRTDEQFF
cdr3_nt: TGCAGCGTTGACTCCGGGACAAGGACCGATGAGCAGTTCTTC

j_call: TRBJ2-3
v_call: TRBV2
d_call: -
clone_size: -
cdr3_aa: CASSEGLVTDTQYF
cdr3_nt: TGTGCCAGCAGTGAAGGGCTAGTCACAGATACGCAGTATTTT

j_call: TRBJ2-5
v_call: TRBV7-2
d_call: -
clone_size: -
cdr3_aa: CASSLLEYF
cdr3_nt: TGTGCCAGCAGCCTATTGGAGTACTTC

j_call: TRBJ1-1
v_call: TRBV29-1
d_call: -
clone_size: -
cdr3_aa: CSVEGGQLFTEAFF
cdr3_nt: TGCAGCGTTGAAGGAGGACAACTGTTCACTGAAGCTTTCTTT

j_call: TRBJ2-1
v_call: TRBV29-1
d_call: -
clone_size: few
cdr3_aa: CSVVPGAFVNEQFF
cdr3_nt: TGCAGCGTTGTCCCGGGGGCCTTTGTGAATGAGCAGTTCTTC

j_call: TRBJ2-1
v_call: TRBV5-1
d_call: -
clone_size: -
cdr3_aa: CASELEDSYNEQFF
cdr3_nt: TGCGCCAGCGAGCTTGAAGACTCCTACAATGAGCAGTTCTTC

j_call: TRBJ1-5
v_call: TRBV10-3
d_call: -
clone_size: many
cdr3_aa: CAISQGLESNQPQHF
cdr3_nt: TGTGCCATCAGCCAGGGACTGGAAAGCAATCAGCCCCAGCATTTT

j_call: TRBJ2-3
v_call: TRBV7-9
d_call: TRBD2
clone_size: -
cdr3_aa: CASSRTPKLAGSDTDTQYF
cdr3_nt: TGTGCCAGCAGCCGCACTCCCAAACTAGCGGGAAGTGACACAGATACGCAGTATTTT

j_call: TRBJ2-7
v_call: TRBV5-1
d_call: -
clone_size: -
cdr3_aa: CASSSTGTSYEQYF
cdr3_nt: TGCGCCAGCAGCTCCACCGGGACCTCCTACGAGCAGTACTTC

j_call: TRBJ2-6
v_call: TRBV7-9
d_call: TRBD2
clone_size: -
cdr3_aa: CASSLVTYPGLPVSGANVLTF
cdr3_nt: TGTGCCAGCAGCTTAGTTACTTATCCGGGACTACCTGTCTCTGGGGCCAACGTCCTGACTTTC

j_call: TRBJ2-2
v_call: TRBV10-3
d_call: TRBD1
clone_size: -
cdr3_aa: CAISPGTGRGTGELFF
cdr3_nt: TGTGCCATCAGCCCCGGGACAGGGCGGGGTACCGGGGAGCTGTTTTTT

j_call: TRBJ2-7
v_call: TRBV10-3
d_call: -
clone_size: few
cdr3_aa: CAISENIAYEQYF
cdr3_nt: TGTGCCATCAGTGAAAACATAGCCTACGAGCAGTACTTC

j_call: TRBJ2-1
v_call: TRBV7-9
d_call: TRBD2
clone_size: -
cdr3_aa: CASSLIAGGPHEQFF
cdr3_nt: TGTGCCAGCAGCTTAATTGCGGGAGGGCCCCATGAGCAGTTCTTC

j_call: TRBJ2-2
v_call: TRBV7-2
d_call: -
clone_size: -
cdr3_aa: CASSLVGTTGTLVTGELFF
cdr3_nt: TGTGCCAGCAGCTTAGTGGGGACAACGGGGACCCTAGTTACCGGGGAGCTGTTTTTT

j_call: TRBJ1-1
v_call: TRBV5-1
d_call: TRBD1
clone_size: -
cdr3_aa: CASSLTSGTGGTEAFF
cdr3_nt: TGCGCCAGCAGCCTGACATCTGGGACAGGGGGCACTGAAGCTTTCTTT

j_call: TRBJ2-3
v_call: TRBV7-2
d_call: -
clone_size: -
cdr3_aa: CASSLNARDTQYF
cdr3_nt: TGTGCCAGCAGCTTGAATGCTCGCGATACGCAGTATTTT